This T cell receptor (beta chain) came from a study of blood T cells in healthy people across ages. In this sample, this clonotype turned up a few times. A second PCR, run for about 6 to 11 cycles, used a sample-barcoded 5' primer plus a J-beta primer mix. TCRdb ran MiXCR on the 5' RACE reads and lists one entry per CDR3 protein. The sample consists of about 800,000 distinct CDR3 sequences, just under 25% of them appearing once. V lost 5 bases, J lost 1 base, and 12 bases stayed unmatched. Germline lookup yields CDR1 SEHNR and CDR2 FQNEAQ (reference sequence). The CDR3 is made up of 17 amino acids. The same sample was also studied in work on T cells of mothers and their children. Per that paper: For each mother, over 10 million TCR beta CDR3 reads were obtained, and for each child, around 3.1 million.

The sequenced material came from blood. This clonotype was sampled from a boy between 10 and 17 years old in good health. The chain carries TRBV7-9 and TRBJ2-5, with 8 positions matching TRBD2. CDR3 bases: TGTGCCAGCAGCATCGGGCTAGCGGGCCGAAGCCAAGAGACCCAGTACTTC. It encodes CASSIGLAGRSQETQYF. Based on the CDR3 plus reference TRBV7-9 and TRBJ2-5, the full variable domain is DTGVSQNPRHKITKRGQNVTFRCDPISEHNRLYWYRQTLGQGPEFLTYFQNEAQLEKSRLLSDRFSAERPKGSFSTLEIQRTEQGDSAMYLCASSIGLAGRSQETQYFGPGTRLLVL.